The entry below describes one T cell receptor (beta chain). One entry per CDR3 protein, called by TCRdb with MiXCR from the 5' RACE reads. The data show about 50,000 distinct CDR3 sequences, about 4% seen once. The germline V and J ends were trimmed by 4 bases and 0 bases, with 9 bases remaining between them. Germline values: CDR1 SGHRS, CDR2 YFSETQ. CDR3 size: 14 residues. This specimen comes from a study of neurological immune-mediated disorders. This receptor was identified in a man aged 45-60 years with multiple sclerosis. The chain is built from TRBV5-1 and TRBJ2-3; D remains ambiguous. Sequencing used PBMCs. The CDR3 DNA reads as TGCGCCAGCAGCCCCGTTGGGAGCACAGATACGCAGTATTTT. It encodes CASSPVGSTDTQYF.